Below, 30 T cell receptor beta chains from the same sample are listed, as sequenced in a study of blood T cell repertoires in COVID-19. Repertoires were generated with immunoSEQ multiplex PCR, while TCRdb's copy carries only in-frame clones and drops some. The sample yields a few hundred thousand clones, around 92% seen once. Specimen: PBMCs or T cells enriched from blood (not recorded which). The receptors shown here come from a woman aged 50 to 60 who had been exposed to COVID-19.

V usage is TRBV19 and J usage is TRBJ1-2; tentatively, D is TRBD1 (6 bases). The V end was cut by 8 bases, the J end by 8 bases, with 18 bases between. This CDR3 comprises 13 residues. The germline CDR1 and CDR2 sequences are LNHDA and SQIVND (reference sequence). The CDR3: CASQFAGGPGYTF. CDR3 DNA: TGTGCCAGTCAATTTGCGGGGGGCCCAGGCTACACCTTC.

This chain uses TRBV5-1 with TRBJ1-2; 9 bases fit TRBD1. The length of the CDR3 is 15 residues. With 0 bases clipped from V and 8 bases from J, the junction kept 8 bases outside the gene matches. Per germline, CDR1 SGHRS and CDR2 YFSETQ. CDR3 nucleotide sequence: TGCGCCAGCAGCTTGGAGGGACAGGGAACCCTCGGCTACACCTTC. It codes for CASSLEGQGTLGYTF.

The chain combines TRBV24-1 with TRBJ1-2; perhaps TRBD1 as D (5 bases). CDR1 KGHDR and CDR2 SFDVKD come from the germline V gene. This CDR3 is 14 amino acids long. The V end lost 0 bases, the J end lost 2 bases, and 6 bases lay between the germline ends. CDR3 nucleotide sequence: TGTGCCACCAGTGATTTGGACAGAAACTATGGCTACACCTTC. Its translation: CATSDLDRNYGYTF.

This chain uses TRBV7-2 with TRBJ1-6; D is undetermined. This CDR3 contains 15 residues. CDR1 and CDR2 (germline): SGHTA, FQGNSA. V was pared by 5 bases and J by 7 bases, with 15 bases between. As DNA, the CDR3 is TGTGCCAGCAGCCTAGGGCCCCCTGCAAATTCACCCCTCCACTTT. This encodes CASSLGPPANSPLHF.

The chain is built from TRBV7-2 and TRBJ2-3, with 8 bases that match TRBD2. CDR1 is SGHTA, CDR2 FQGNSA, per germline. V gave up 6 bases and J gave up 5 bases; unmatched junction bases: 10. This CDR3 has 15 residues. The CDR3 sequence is CASSRSGGALDTQYF. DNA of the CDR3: TGTGCCAGCAGTCGGTCCGGGGGGGCCTTAGATACGCAGTATTTT.

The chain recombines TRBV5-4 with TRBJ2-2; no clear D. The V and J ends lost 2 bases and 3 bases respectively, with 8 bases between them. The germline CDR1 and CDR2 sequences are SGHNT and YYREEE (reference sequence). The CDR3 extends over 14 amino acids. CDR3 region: CASSFGGDTGELFF. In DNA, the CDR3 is TGTGCCAGCAGCTTTGGCGGAGACACCGGGGAGCTGTTTTTT. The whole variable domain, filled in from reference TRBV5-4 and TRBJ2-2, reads ETGVTQSPTHLIKTRGQQVTLRCSSQSGHNTVSWYQQALGQGPQFIFQYYREEENGRGNFPPRFSGLQFPNYSSELNVNALELDDSALYLCASSFGGDTGELFFGEGSRLTVL.

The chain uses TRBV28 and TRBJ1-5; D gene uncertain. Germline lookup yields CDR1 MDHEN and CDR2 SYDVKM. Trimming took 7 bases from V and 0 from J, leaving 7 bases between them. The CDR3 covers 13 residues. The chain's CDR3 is CASTPLSNQPQHF. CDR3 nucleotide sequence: TGTGCCAGCACCCCTCTTAGCAATCAGCCCCAGCATTTT.

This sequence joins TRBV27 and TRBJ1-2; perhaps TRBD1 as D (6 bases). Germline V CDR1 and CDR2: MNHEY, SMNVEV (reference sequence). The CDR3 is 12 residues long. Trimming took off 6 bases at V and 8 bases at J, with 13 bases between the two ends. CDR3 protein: CASRGTLGGYTF. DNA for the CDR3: TGTGCCAGCAGGGGGACACTTGGGGGCTACACCTTC.

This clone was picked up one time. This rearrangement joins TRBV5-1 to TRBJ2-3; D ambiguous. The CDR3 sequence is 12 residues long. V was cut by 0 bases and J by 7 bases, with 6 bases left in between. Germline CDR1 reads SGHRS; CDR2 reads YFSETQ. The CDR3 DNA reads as TGCGCCAGCAGCTTGGAGCGAAATACGCAGTATTTT. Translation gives CASSLERNTQYF.

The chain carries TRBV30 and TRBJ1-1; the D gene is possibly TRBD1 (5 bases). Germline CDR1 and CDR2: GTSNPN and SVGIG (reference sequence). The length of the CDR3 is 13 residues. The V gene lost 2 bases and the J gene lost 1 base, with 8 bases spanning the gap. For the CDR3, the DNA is TGTGCCTGGAGTCCAACAGGGAACACTGAAGCTTTCTTT. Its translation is CAWSPTGNTEAFF.

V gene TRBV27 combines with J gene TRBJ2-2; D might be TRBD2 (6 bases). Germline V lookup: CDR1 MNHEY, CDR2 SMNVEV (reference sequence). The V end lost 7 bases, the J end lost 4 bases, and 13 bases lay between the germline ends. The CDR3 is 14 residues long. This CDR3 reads CASIGGAGTGELFF. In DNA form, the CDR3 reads TGTGCCAGCATTGGAGGGGCTGGCACCGGGGAGCTGTTTTTT.

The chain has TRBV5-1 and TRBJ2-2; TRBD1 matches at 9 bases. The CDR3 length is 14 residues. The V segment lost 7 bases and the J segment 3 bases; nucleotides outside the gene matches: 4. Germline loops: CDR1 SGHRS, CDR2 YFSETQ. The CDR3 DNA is TGCGCCAGCGGATGGACAGGGGACACCGGGGAGCTGTTTTTT. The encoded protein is CASGWTGDTGELFF.

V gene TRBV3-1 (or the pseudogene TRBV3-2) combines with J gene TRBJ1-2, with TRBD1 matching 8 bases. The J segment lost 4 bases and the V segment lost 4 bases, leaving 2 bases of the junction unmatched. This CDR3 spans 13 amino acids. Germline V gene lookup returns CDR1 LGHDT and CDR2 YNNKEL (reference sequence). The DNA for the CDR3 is TGTGCCAGCAGCCTCGGACAGGGCTATGGCTACACCTTC. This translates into CASSLGQGYGYTF.

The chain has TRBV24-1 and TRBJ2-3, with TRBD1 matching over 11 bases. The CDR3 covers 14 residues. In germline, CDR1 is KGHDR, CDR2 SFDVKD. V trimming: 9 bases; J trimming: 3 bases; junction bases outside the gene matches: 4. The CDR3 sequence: CATSGTGGTDTQYF. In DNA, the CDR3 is TGTGCCACCTCCGGGACAGGGGGGACAGATACGCAGTATTTT.

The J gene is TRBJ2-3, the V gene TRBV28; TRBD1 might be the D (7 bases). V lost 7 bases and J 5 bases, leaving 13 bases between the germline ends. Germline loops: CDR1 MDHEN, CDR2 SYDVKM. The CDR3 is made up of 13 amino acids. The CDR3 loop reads CASKEGQRDTQYF. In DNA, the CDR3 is TGTGCCAGCAAGGAGGGACAGAGAGATACGCAGTATTTT.

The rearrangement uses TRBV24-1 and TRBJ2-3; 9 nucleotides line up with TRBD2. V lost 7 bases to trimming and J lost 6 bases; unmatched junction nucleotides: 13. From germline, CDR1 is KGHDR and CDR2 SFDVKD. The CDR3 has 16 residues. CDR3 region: CATSSALAGNRDTQYF. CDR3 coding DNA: TGTGCCACCAGCAGCGCCCTAGCGGGGAACCGCGATACGCAGTATTTT.

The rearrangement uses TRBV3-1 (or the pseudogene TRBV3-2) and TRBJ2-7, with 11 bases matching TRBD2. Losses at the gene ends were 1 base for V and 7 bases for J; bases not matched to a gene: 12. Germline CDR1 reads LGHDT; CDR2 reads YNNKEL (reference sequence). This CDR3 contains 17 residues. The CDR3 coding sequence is TGTGCCAGCAGCCAAGGGTTTCTAGCGGGGGGCCCTAGTGAGCAGTACTTC. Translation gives CASSQGFLAGGPSEQYF.

The CDR3 sequence: CASSYSGSNTEAFF. DNA of the CDR3: TGTGCCAGCAGTTACTCTGGCTCGAACACTGAAGCTTTCTTT. This chain joins TRBV6-5 and TRBJ1-1; D unresolved. From germline, CDR1 is MNHEY and CDR2 SVGAGI. CDR3 size: 14 residues. Trimming took 0 bases from V and 1 from J, leaving 6 bases between them.

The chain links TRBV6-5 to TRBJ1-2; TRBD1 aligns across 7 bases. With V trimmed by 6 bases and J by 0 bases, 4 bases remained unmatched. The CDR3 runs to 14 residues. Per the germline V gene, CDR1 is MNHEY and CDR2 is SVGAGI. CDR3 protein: CASRNRGPNYGYTF. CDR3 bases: TGTGCCAGCAGGAACAGGGGCCCTAACTATGGCTACACCTTC.

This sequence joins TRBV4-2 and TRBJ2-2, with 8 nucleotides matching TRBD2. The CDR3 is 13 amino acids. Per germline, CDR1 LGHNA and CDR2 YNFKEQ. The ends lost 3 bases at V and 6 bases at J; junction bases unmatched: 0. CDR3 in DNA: TGTGCCAGCAGCCAGACTAGCGCCGGGGAGCTGTTTTTT. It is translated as CASSQTSAGELFF.

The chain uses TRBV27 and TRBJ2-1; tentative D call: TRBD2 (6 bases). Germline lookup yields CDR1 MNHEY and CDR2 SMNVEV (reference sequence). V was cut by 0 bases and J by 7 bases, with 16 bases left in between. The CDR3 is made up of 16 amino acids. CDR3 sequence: CASSLSQAGLPNEQFF. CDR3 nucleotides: TGTGCCAGCAGTTTATCGCAGGCGGGGCTTCCTAATGAGCAGTTCTTC.

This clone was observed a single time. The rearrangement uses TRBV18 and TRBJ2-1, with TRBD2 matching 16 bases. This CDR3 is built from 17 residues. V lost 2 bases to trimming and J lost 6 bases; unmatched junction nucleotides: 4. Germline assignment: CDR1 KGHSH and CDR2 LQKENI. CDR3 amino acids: CASSPGTSGGARNEQFF. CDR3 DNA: TGTGCCAGCTCACCAGGGACTAGCGGGGGGGCTCGCAATGAGCAGTTCTTC.

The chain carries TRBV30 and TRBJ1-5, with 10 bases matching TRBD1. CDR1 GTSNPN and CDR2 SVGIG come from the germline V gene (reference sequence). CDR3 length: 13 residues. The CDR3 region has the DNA TGTCGCTCGGACAGGGGGGTTCCTCAGCCCCAGCATTTT. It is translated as CRSDRGVPQPQHF.

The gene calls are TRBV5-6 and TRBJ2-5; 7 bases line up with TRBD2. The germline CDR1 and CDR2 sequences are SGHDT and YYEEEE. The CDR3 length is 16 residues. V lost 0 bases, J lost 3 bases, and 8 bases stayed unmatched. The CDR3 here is CASSLEPGGREETQYF. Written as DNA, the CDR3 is TGTGCCAGCAGCTTGGAACCGGGGGGACGGGAAGAGACCCAGTACTTC.

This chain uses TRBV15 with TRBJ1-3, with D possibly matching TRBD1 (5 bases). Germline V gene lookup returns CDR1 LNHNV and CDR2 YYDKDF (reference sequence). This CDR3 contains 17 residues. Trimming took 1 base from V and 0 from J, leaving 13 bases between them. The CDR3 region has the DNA TGTGCCACCAGCAGAGGGGGGGACGGATACTCTGGAAACACCATATATTTT. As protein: CATSRGGDGYSGNTIYF.

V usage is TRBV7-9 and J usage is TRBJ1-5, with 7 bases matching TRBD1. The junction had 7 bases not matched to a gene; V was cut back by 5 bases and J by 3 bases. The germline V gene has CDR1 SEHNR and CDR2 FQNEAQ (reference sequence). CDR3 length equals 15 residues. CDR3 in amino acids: CASSPTGSANQPQHF. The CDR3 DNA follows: TGTGCCAGCAGCCCGACAGGGAGTGCCAATCAGCCCCAGCATTTT.

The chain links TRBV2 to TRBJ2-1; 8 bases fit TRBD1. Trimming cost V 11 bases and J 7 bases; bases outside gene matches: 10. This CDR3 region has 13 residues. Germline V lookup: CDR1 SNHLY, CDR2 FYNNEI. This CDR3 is CASKMTGANEQFF. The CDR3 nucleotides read TGTGCCTCCAAAATGACAGGGGCGAATGAGCAGTTCTTC.

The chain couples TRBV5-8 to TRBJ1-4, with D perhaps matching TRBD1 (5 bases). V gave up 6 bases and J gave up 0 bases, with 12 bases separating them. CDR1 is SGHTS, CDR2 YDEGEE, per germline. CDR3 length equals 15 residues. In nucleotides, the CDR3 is TGTGCCAGCACCCCGGGGGGGGCAACTAATGAAAAACTGTTTTTT. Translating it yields CASTPGGATNEKLFF.

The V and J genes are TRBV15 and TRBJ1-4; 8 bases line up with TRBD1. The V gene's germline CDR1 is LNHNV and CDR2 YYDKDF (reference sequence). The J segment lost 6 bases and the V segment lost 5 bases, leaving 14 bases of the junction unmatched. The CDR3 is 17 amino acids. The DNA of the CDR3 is TGTGCCACCAGCGGATCCCGAGGACAGGGAGATGATGAAAAACTGTTTTTT. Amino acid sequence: CATSGSRGQGDDEKLFF.

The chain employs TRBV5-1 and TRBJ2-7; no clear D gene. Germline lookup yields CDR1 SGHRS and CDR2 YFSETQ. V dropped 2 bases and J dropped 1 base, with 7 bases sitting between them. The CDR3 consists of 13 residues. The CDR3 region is CASSFELSYEQYF. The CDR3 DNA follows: TGCGCCAGCAGCTTTGAGCTATCCTACGAGCAGTACTTC.